The 23 T cell receptor beta chains below were found in one sample sequenced in a study of post-analysis software for immune sequencing data. Study-wide findings and caveats: TRBV5-6, TRBV5-1 and TRBV20-1 belonged to a set of about 5 TRBV segments that were more frequent in patients than controls.

The antigens these receptors bind are not known. Unique molecular identifiers were built into the TCR beta cDNA libraries. One entry per CDR3 protein, called by TCRdb with MiXCR from the PCR reads. The sample lists hundreds of thousands of distinct CDR3 sequences, over 35% occurring once. Sequencing was performed on blood. The receptors here all came from a girl aged 10 to 17 with multiple sclerosis.

The rearrangement joins TRBV29-1 to TRBJ2-3; D is unclear. Deletions cut 0 bases from V and 6 bases from J, with 7 bases between. Germline V gives CDR1 SQVTM, CDR2 ANQGSEA. CDR3 size: 12 residues. This CDR3 is CSVEESSDTQYF. CDR3 nucleotides: TGCAGCGTTGAAGAATCGTCGGATACGCAGTATTTT.

This chain joins TRBV14 and TRBJ2-1, with D perhaps TRBD1 (6 bases). CDR1 is SGHDN, CDR2 FVKESK, per germline. CDR3 length equals 15 residues. V was cut by 4 bases and J by 4 bases, with 14 bases left in between. CDR3 in DNA: TGTGCCAGCAGCCCAGTGAGAGGGGGATACAATGAGCAGTTCTTC. Protein product: CASSPVRGGYNEQFF.

The chain employs TRBV6-5 and TRBJ1-2; D might be TRBD1 (6 bases). V lost 4 bases and J 8 bases, leaving 14 bases between the germline ends. The CDR3 loop spans 13 amino acids. In germline, CDR1 is MNHEY, CDR2 SVGAGI. The CDR3 coding sequence is TGTGCCAGCAGTTTAACACAGGGATTCGGCTACACCTTC. Encoded protein: CASSLTQGFGYTF.

This clonotype was seen a single time. The chain is built from TRBV20-1 and TRBJ2-7, with D unclear. The germline V and J ends were trimmed by 0 bases and 3 bases, with 15 bases remaining between them. This CDR3 spans 15 amino acids. The germline gives CDR1 DFQATT, CDR2 SNEGSKA (reference sequence). The DNA for the CDR3 is TGCAGTGCTAGAGAGTCCCAGGCTGGTTACTACGAGCAGTACTTC. Protein product: CSARESQAGYYEQYF.

The rearrangement uses TRBV7-9 and TRBJ2-1, with D possibly TRBD2 on 5 matching bases. The DNA end favors TRBJ2-7, so the J call may be wrong. The CDR3 length is 15 residues. Germline V gene data show CDR1 as SEHNR and CDR2 as FQNEAQ (reference sequence). DNA of the CDR3: TGTGCCAGCAGCTTAGCGTCTCGCGGGCCCTACGAGCAGTACTTC. This encodes CASSLASRGPYEQYF.

V and J are TRBV7-9 and TRBJ2-1; 12 bases fit TRBD2. V lost 3 bases and J lost 2; bases outside the gene matches: 11. The germline V gene has CDR1 SEHNR and CDR2 FQNEAQ (reference sequence). The CDR3 sequence is 19 residues long. For the CDR3, the DNA is TGTGCCAGCAGCTTTCGGGGACTAGCGGGTCTCAGCCCCTACAATGAGCAGTTCTTC. This sequence encodes CASSFRGLAGLSPYNEQFF.

The chain links TRBV20-1 to TRBJ2-4; TRBD1 matches 8 bases. Per the germline V gene, CDR1 is DFQATT and CDR2 is SNEGSKA (reference sequence). Trimming took 5 bases from V and 5 from J; bases not matched to a gene: 11. The CDR3 runs to 15 residues. CDR3: CSAPNSDRVENIQYF. Written as DNA, the CDR3 is TGCAGTGCTCCGAATTCGGACAGGGTGGAAAACATTCAGTACTTC.

This clonotype was detected a few times. The chain links TRBV7-2 to TRBJ2-7; D unresolved. Trimming took 4 bases from V and 3 from J, leaving 7 bases between them. This CDR3 comprises 12 residues. CDR1 is SGHTA, CDR2 FQGNSA, per germline. The CDR3: CASSSGVYEQYF. DNA of the CDR3: TGTGCCAGCAGCTCTGGAGTCTACGAGCAGTACTTC.

This clonotype was observed a handful of times. The chain is built from TRBV27 and TRBJ2-3; 12 nucleotides line up with TRBD2. There are 17 residues in the CDR3. CDR1 and CDR2 (germline): MNHEY, SMNVEV (reference sequence). The V gene end was trimmed by 4 bases and the J gene end by 2 bases; junction bases not matched to a gene: 7. As DNA, the CDR3 is TGTGCCAGCAGTTACGGACTAGCGGGGCCCCACACAGATACGCAGTATTTT. Residues: CASSYGLAGPHTDTQYF.

The chain joins TRBV2 to TRBJ2-5; D is undetermined. V dropped 7 bases and J dropped 2 bases, with 5 bases sitting between them. Per germline, CDR1 SNHLY and CDR2 FYNNEI. CDR3 length: 11 amino acids. Here the CDR3 reads CASNAQETQYF. The DNA of the CDR3 is TGTGCCAGCAATGCACAAGAGACCCAGTACTTC.

The chain has TRBV6-4 and TRBJ2-7, with 11 bases that match TRBD2. The length of the CDR3 is 13 residues. The germline CDR1 and CDR2 sequences are MRHNA and SNTAGT. The V gene end was trimmed by 5 bases and the J gene end by 7 bases; junction bases not matched to a gene: 4. As DNA, the CDR3 is TGTGCCAGCAGTACTAGCGGGAGCAATGAGCAGTACTTC. It is translated as CASSTSGSNEQYF.

This chain connects TRBV29-1 to TRBJ1-2; unclear D gene. The CDR3 covers 11 residues. V lost 1 base to trimming and J lost 7 bases, with 7 bases between them. CDR1 and CDR2 from the germline V gene are SQVTM and ANQGSEA. The CDR3 sequence: CSVEGGFGYTF. CDR3 in DNA: TGCAGCGTTGAAGGGGGTTTTGGCTACACCTTC.

V and J are TRBV2 and TRBJ2-7; TRBD2 agrees at 7 bases. CDR3 length equals 15 residues. CDR1 is SNHLY, CDR2 FYNNEI, per germline. With V trimmed by 5 bases and J by 7 bases, 14 bases remained unmatched. CDR3 in amino acids: CASSMSGTSYNEQYF. In DNA form, the CDR3 reads TGTGCCAGCAGTATGAGCGGGACCTCCTACAATGAGCAGTACTTC.

This clonotype was seen only a few times. The J gene is TRBJ2-1, the V gene TRBV6-1; no firm D call. The germline V and J ends were trimmed by 4 bases and 3 bases, with 13 bases remaining between them. The CDR3 covers 15 residues. Germline lookup yields CDR1 MNHNS and CDR2 SASEGT. Here the CDR3 DNA reads TGTGCCAGCAGTGCCAACTTTGGCGTCTACAATGAGCAGTTCTTC. Encoded protein: CASSANFGVYNEQFF.

CDR3 bases: TGCGCCAGCAGCCAGACTGGACATAATGAAAAACTGTTTTTT. It codes for CASSQTGHNEKLFF. The chain uses TRBV4-1 and TRBJ1-4, with D perhaps TRBD1 (5 bases). Germline V gene sequence: CDR1 MGHRA, CDR2 YSYEKL. V dropped 3 bases and J dropped 4 bases, with 9 bases sitting between them. The CDR3 extends over 14 amino acids.

In DNA, the CDR3 is TGCAGCGTCTTGGAGCGGGGGGCATATGAGCAGTTCTTC. It is translated as CSVLERGAYEQFF. The chain combines TRBV29-1 with TRBJ2-1; the match to TRBD2 covers 9 bases. V shed 6 bases, J shed 8 bases, and the junction held 8 bases outside the gene matches. The CDR3 runs 13 residues. The germline gives CDR1 SQVTM, CDR2 ANQGSEA.

The V gene is TRBV27, the J gene TRBJ1-2; D gene ambiguous. The V end was cut by 6 bases, the J end by 8 bases, with 16 bases between. The CDR3 is made up of 13 amino acids. Per the germline V gene, CDR1 is MNHEY and CDR2 is SMNVEV (reference sequence). As DNA, the CDR3 is TGTGCCAGCAGGGAGGGCGCAGGAAGGGGCTACACCTTC. Residues: CASREGAGRGYTF.

This clonotype showed up just a few times. The chain employs TRBV24-1 and TRBJ2-5; D possibly corresponds to TRBD1 (5 bases). Germline assignment: CDR1 KGHDR and CDR2 SFDVKD. V shed 1 base and J shed 2 bases, with 7 bases lying between them. This CDR3 contains 14 residues. The CDR3 region is CATSDFDSQETQYF. The CDR3 region has the DNA TGTGCCACCAGTGATTTCGACAGTCAAGAGACCCAGTACTTC.

A few counts support this clonotype. V and J are TRBV28 and TRBJ2-7, with 7 bases lining up with TRBD2. Germline CDR1 reads MDHEN; CDR2 reads SYDVKM. The CDR3 is made up of 14 amino acids. With 7 bases clipped from V and 3 bases from J, the junction kept 9 bases outside the gene matches. The CDR3 here is CASTDVAGLYEQYF. The CDR3 nucleotides are TGTGCCAGCACCGATGTAGCGGGCCTCTACGAGCAGTACTTC.

The rearrangement links TRBV7-2 to TRBJ2-4, with TRBD2 matching 14 bases. The J call is doubtful: the DNA matches TRBJ2-7 better. The CDR3 is 15 amino acids. Germline lookup yields CDR1 SGHTA and CDR2 FQGNSA. Here the CDR3 reads CASSLLGLAGDEQYF. The CDR3 nucleotides read TGTGCCAGCAGCTTATTGGGACTAGCGGGAGACGAGCAGTACTTC.

This clonotype was seen more than once but under ten times. The rearrangement links TRBV7-6 to TRBJ1-2; perhaps TRBD1 as D (5 bases). Germline-derived CDR1 and CDR2 are SGHVS and FNYEAQ. V gave up 5 bases and J gave up 4 bases, with 11 bases separating them. CDR3 length: 13 amino acids. CDR3 nucleotide sequence: TGTGCCAGCAGCCCCCAGGGAGGCTATGGCTACACCTTC. Translated: CASSPQGGYGYTF.

V is TRBV7-9 and J is TRBJ1-1; the D is unclear. The CDR3 runs to 13 residues. CDR1 and CDR2 (germline): SEHNR, FQNEAQ (reference sequence). Deletions cut 5 bases from V and 3 bases from J, with 10 bases between. DNA of the CDR3: TGTGCCAGCAGCAGGAATGGGGACACTGAAGCTTTCTTT. Amino acid sequence: CASSRNGDTEAFF.

J is TRBJ2-1 and V is TRBV12-3 or TRBV12-4, with 10 bases aligning to TRBD1. There are 14 residues in the CDR3. The J segment lost 3 bases and the V segment lost 6 bases, leaving 2 bases of the junction unmatched. CDR3 amino acids: CASRGQGNYNEQFF. The CDR3, as DNA: TGTGCCAGCAGGGGACAGGGGAACTACAATGAGCAGTTCTTC.